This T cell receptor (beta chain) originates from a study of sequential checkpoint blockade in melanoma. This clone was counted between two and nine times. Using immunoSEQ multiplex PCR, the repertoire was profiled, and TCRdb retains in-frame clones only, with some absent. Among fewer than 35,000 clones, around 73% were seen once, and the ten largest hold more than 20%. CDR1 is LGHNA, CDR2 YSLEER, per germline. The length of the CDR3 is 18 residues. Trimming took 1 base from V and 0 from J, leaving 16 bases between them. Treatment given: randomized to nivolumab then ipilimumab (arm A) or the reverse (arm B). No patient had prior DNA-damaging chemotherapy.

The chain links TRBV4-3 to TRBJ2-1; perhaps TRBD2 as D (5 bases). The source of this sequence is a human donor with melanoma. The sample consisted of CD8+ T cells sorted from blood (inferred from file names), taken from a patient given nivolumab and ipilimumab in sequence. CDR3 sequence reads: CASSQGMELDFSYNEQFF. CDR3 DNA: TGCGCCAGCAGCCAAGGCATGGAACTAGACTTCTCCTACAATGAGCAGTTCTTC.